The source of this T cell receptor beta chain is a study of cytomegalovirus exposure and HLA in healthy donors. Study overall: Earlier findings included approximately 120 million unique TCR beta sequences obtained from 150 million to 200 million T cells. Findings of the study overall: Reports described diagnosis of cytomegalovirus status by the classifier as highly specific and sensitive.

Notes on this clone: What it binds is unknown.

CDR3 length equals 14 residues. V dropped 2 bases and J dropped 1; count of bases not matched to a gene: 0. The germline V gene encodes CDR1 SGHRS and CDR2 YFSETQ. PCR employed 60 Vbeta and 13 Jbeta primers. Using immunoSEQ multiplex PCR, the repertoire was profiled, and TCRdb retains in-frame clones only, with some absent. The profile shows some 170,000 clones, approximately 79% of them singletons. This chain connects TRBV5-1 to TRBJ1-1; 9 bases are a match to TRBD1. The sample taken for sequencing was PBMCs. The receptor was derived from a man aged 40-49 years in good health and CMV-seronegative. The CDR3 is CASSLQGANTEAFF. As DNA, the CDR3 is TGCGCCAGCAGCTTACAGGGGGCGAACACTGAAGCTTTCTTT.